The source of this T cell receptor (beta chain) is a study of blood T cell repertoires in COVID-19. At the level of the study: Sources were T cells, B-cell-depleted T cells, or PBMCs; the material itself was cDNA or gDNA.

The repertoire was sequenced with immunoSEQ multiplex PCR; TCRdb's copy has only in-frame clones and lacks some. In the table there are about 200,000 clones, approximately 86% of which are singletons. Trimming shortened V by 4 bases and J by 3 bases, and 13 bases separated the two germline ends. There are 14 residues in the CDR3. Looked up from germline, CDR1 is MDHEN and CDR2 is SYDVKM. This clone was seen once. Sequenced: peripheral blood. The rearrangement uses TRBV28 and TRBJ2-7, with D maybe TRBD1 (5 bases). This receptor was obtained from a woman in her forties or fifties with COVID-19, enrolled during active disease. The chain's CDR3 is CASSSRASDYEQYV. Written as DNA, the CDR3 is TGTGCCAGCAGTTCCAGGGCATCAGACTACGAGCAGTACGTC.